This TCR beta chain originates from a study of sequential checkpoint blockade in melanoma. Study-wide context: Arm A got nivolumab then ipilimumab; arm B the reverse, 1:1. Maintenance nivolumab came after either treatment sequence.

Germline values: CDR1 WNHNN, CDR2 SYGVQD (reference sequence). With 0 bases clipped from V and 7 bases from J, the junction kept 1 base outside the gene matches. The CDR3 totals 14 residues. Noted treatment: randomized to nivolumab then ipilimumab (arm A) or the reverse (arm B). Patients had received no earlier DNA-damaging chemotherapy. Live CD3+CD8+ CD19− CD56− cells were sorted from PBMCs. Clones were sequenced by immunoSEQ multiplex PCR, and TCRdb holds only the in-frame ones, with some missing. The profile shows 15,000 to 20,000 clones, 73% of them singletons. The sequence was obtained from a human donor with melanoma. The source material was CD8+ T cells sorted from blood (inferred from file names), sampled from a patient given nivolumab and ipilimumab in sequence. The genes are TRBV10-1 and TRBJ1-1; TRBD1 matches 11 bases. The CDR3 DNA reads as TGCGCCAGCAGTGAGTCCGGGACAGGGGGTGAAGCTTTCTTT. This sequence encodes CASSESGTGGEAFF.